This passage covers 14 T cell receptor beta chains from one sample sequenced in a study of regulatory T cells in long-lasting Graves disease (dated by TCRdb to about 2021). Library creation used multiplex PCR. The sample was run on an Illumina HiSeq 4000. iRepertoire HTBI primers and Arm-PCR amplification of CDR3 regions were used to construct TCR beta libraries. The public sequencing data were trimmed at Q25 with fastp and processed into clonotypes with MiXCR by TCRdb, which kept only in-frame beta chains. Identical CDR3 protein sequences are pooled into one entry, listed with their most common genes and DNA. Recorded for this sample are fewer than 550,000 distinct CDR3 sequences; about 16% of them occurred a single time. In total, the top ten clones hold around 25% of the sample. Sample time point, as interpreted from the label and publication: newly diagnosed GD, antithyroid drugs for less than 3 months. For both TCR sequencing and RNA sequencing, RNA was extracted from PBMCs in TRIzol.

These data are also associated with another study on T cells in Graves' hyperthyroidism and ophthalmopathy.

This specimen was peripheral blood mononuclear cells (PBMCs), taken at new diagnosis, from a patient treated with antithyroid drugs. The source of these receptors is a woman in her forties or fifties with Graves disease. Donor details come from another sample of the same person, matched by shared clones.

This clonotype showed up many times. V usage is TRBV20-1 and J usage is TRBJ2-3; D might be TRBD2 (5 bases). V was cut by 3 bases and J by 4 bases, with 8 bases left in between. The CDR3 is made up of 12 amino acids. Germline loops: CDR1 DFQATT, CDR2 SNEGSKA (reference sequence). CDR3 DNA: TGCAGTGCTAGTCCGGGATCAGATACGCAGTATTTT. Its protein product is CSASPGSDTQYF.

This clonotype was seen ten or more times. The chain links TRBV30 to TRBJ1-1, with 9 nucleotides matching TRBD1. CDR1 and CDR2 from the germline V gene are GTSNPN and SVGIG (reference sequence). This CDR3 is built from 14 residues. The V segment lost 2 bases and the J segment 3 bases; nucleotides outside the gene matches: 4. The CDR3 DNA follows: TGTGCCTGGAGTACAGGGGGCGGGTACACTGAAGCTTTCTTT. This gives the protein CAWSTGGGYTEAFF.

The table lists this clonotype with many counts. This chain links TRBV11-3 with TRBJ2-5, with 7 bases aligning to TRBD1. The CDR3 has 14 amino acids. The V gene's germline CDR1 is SGHNT and CDR2 YENEEA. V lost 8 bases and J lost 0; bases outside the gene matches: 6. DNA for the CDR3: TGTGCCAGCGGGTCTACAGGGGACCAAGAGACCCAGTACTTC. This sequence encodes CASGSTGDQETQYF.

This clonotype was seen at least ten times. V is TRBV12-3 or TRBV12-4 and J is TRBJ1-2; TRBD1 might be the D (5 bases). V gave up 1 base and J gave up 2 bases, with 11 bases separating them. The CDR3 spans 15 residues. Here the CDR3 reads CASSLGAGRNYGYTF. The CDR3 coding sequence is TGTGCCAGCAGTTTAGGGGCAGGGAGAAACTATGGCTACACCTTC.

This clonotype was counted ten times or more. V gene TRBV5-1 combines with J gene TRBJ1-2, with D possibly being TRBD1 (5 bases). Deletions cut 4 bases from V and 7 bases from J, with 14 bases between. The germline V gene has CDR1 SGHRS and CDR2 YFSETQ. There are 13 residues in the CDR3. The CDR3 loop is CASSDPGTPGYTF. As DNA, the CDR3 is TGCGCCAGCAGCGACCCCGGGACCCCTGGCTACACCTTC.

The rearrangement links TRBV5-6 to TRBJ2-5; TRBD2 matches at 7 bases. Germline CDR1 and CDR2: SGHDT and YYEEEE. The CDR3 length is 17 residues. J gave up 6 bases and V 4 bases, and 18 bases lay outside the gene matches. Here the CDR3 DNA reads TGTGCCAGCAGCCCTTTGAAAGAGCGGGGTTCTGAGAAGACCCAGTACTTC. Translating it yields CASSPLKERGSEKTQYF.

Written as DNA, the CDR3 is TGCAGCGTTGAAGGCGGGACAGAGACGTACTTC. It codes for CSVEGGTETYF. The chain uses TRBV29-1 and TRBJ2-7, with D perhaps matching TRBD1 (7 bases). Between the trimmed V and J ends, which lost 1 base and 12 bases, there was a span of 13 bases. The CDR3 extends over 11 amino acids. Germline assignment: CDR1 SQVTM and CDR2 ANQGSEA.

This clonotype has at least ten counts. V is TRBV2 and J is TRBJ2-3; D uncertain. The last part of the DNA fits TRBJ2-5 better; the J call may be wrong. The CDR3 is 11 amino acids. Germline CDR1 reads SNHLY; CDR2 reads FYNNEI. CDR3 amino acids: CASSLGGTQYF. CDR3 bases: TGTGCCAGCAGCTTAGGTGGGACCCAGTACTTC.

In this sample, this clonotype turned up many times. This chain links TRBV15 with TRBJ2-3; D ambiguous. V lost 2 bases and J lost 2, with 5 bases in between. The CDR3 has 13 residues. The germline V gene encodes CDR1 LNHNV and CDR2 YYDKDF (reference sequence). CDR3 bases: TGTGCCACCAGCAGATCTCCCACAGATACGCAGTATTTT. As protein: CATSRSPTDTQYF.

This clonotype came up once. J is TRBJ2-6 and V is TRBV19; TRBD1 matches 11 bases. The germline gives CDR1 LNHDA, CDR2 SQIVND (reference sequence). The CDR3 consists of 16 residues. The V segment lost 8 bases and the J segment 4 bases; nucleotides outside the gene matches: 7. The CDR3 reads CASSDRGPGGANVLTF. CDR3 DNA sequence: TGTGCCAGTTCGGACAGGGGGCCGGGGGGGGCCAACGTCCTGACTTTC.

In this sample, this clonotype turned up a few times. The gene calls are TRBV4-2 and TRBJ2-7; the D gene could be TRBD1 or TRBD2 (5 bases each). The CDR3 totals 17 residues. The V and J ends lost 3 bases and 0 bases respectively, with 18 bases between them. From germline, CDR1 is LGHNA and CDR2 YNFKEQ. This CDR3 is CASSQQGSGGGSYEQYF. In DNA form, the CDR3 reads TGTGCCAGCAGCCAGCAGGGAAGCGGCGGTGGCTCCTACGAGCAGTACTTC.

The table lists this clonotype with many counts. This chain joins TRBV28 and TRBJ2-2, with D perhaps matching TRBD2 (7 bases). This CDR3 is 15 amino acids long. Germline values: CDR1 MDHEN, CDR2 SYDVKM. Trimming left V 7 bases short and J 4 bases short, with 16 bases between. The CDR3, as DNA: TGTGCCAGCATCAGCGGGACAAAAAGCACCGGGGAGCTGTTTTTT. Residues: CASISGTKSTGELFF.

The sample holds a few counts of this clonotype. The V and J genes are TRBV30 and TRBJ1-3; D is unclear. V dropped 5 bases and J dropped 2 bases, with 7 bases sitting between them. This CDR3 is 12 amino acids long. Per the germline V gene, CDR1 is GTSNPN and CDR2 is SVGIG (reference sequence). CDR3 DNA: TGTGCCTGGGGGCAGACTGGAAACACCATATATTTT. Protein sequence: CAWGQTGNTIYF.

The sample holds many counts of this clonotype. The V and J genes are TRBV3-1 and TRBJ1-6; TRBD1 is a possible D gene (5 bases). V lost 3 bases, J lost 10 bases, and 16 bases lay in between. CDR1 and CDR2 (germline): LGHDT, YNNKEL (reference sequence). The CDR3 totals 15 residues. For the CDR3, the DNA is TGTGCCAGCAGCCATTACCTCAGGGTGGGGTCACCCCTCCACTTT. Translated, it gives CASSHYLRVGSPLHF.